This T cell receptor beta chain was observed in a study of blood T cell repertoires in COVID-19. Study as a whole: T cells, B-cell-depleted T cells, or PBMCs supplied cDNA or gDNA.

Cohorts were based on clinical histories the participants reported. In the original workflow: Amplification from reference gene primers served as the basis for estimated nucleated cell counts. Clones were sequenced by immunoSEQ multiplex PCR, and TCRdb holds only the in-frame ones, with some missing. The DNA gave D and trimming, while V, J and clone size come from that table. The table has 300,000 to 350,000 clones, 85% to 90% seen once. The material sequenced was PBMCs or T cells enriched from blood (not recorded which). The sequence derives from a woman aged 18-35 years with acute COVID-19.

The CDR3 loop is CASKVTSGSLSSYNEQFF. The DNA for the CDR3 is TGTGCCAGCAAAGTGACTAGCGGGAGTTTAAGTTCCTACAATGAGCAGTTCTTC. This chain joins TRBV7-2 and TRBJ2-1; 12 bases line up with TRBD2. CDR1 and CDR2 from the germline V gene are SGHTA and FQGNSA. The CDR3 loop spans 18 amino acids. V trimming: 7 bases; J trimming: 1 base; junction bases outside the gene matches: 11. Filled out from reference TRBV7-2 and TRBJ2-1, the complete variable domain reads GAGVSQSPSNKVTEKGKDVELRCDPISGHTALYWYRQSLGQGLEFLIYFQGNSAPDKSGLPSDRFSAERTGGSVSTLTIQRTQQEDSAVYLCASKVTSGSLSSYNEQFFGPGTRLTVL.